Listed below are T cell receptor beta chains from one sample, sequenced in a study of type 1 regulatory T cells. A single record per CDR3 protein comes from TCRdb applying MiXCR to the reads. The data contain about 23,000 distinct CDR3 sequences, around 43% of them seen just once; the ten biggest clones take up 4.8%. These TCRs are of unknown antigen specificity. The sequencing sample was made of cultured T cells, either the whole culture or a sorted T cell fraction (not recorded which). The receptors were sampled from a human donor in good health. Both conserved end residues are trimmed from each CDR3. Some rows mark clone size as missing; the rest say once, few, many or name a class of expanded clone.

J: TRBJ1-4
V: TRBV12-3/TRBV12-4
size: NA
CDR3: TSSFREKLF

J: TRBJ1-1
V: TRBV7-2
size: NA
CDR3: ASSFRDRGRHTEAF

J: TRBJ1-2
V: TRBV5-6
size: NA
CDR3: AGSLGGTGFGYT

J: TRBJ2-5
V: TRBV19
size: few
CDR3: ASSIGGVGNQETQY

J: TRBJ2-7
V: TRBV10-1
size: NA
CDR3: ASSPGLAGPYEQY

J: TRBJ2-1
V: TRBV25-1
size: NA
CDR3: ASSEGTMGEQF

J: TRBJ2-3
V: TRBV5-1
size: NA
CDR3: ASSGQGILSTDTQY

J: TRBJ1-1
V: TRBV29-1
size: NA
CDR3: SAVGGHTEAF

J: TRBJ2-1
V: TRBV27
size: medium-sized
CDR3: ASSLRDRVSNEQF

J: TRBJ2-2
V: TRBV5-1
size: NA
CDR3: ASSRGEAGELF

J: TRBJ1-5
V: TRBV6-5
size: medium-sized
CDR3: ASSPRDRGFGQPQH

J: TRBJ1-2
V: TRBV28
size: NA
CDR3: ASSSQPGATGYT

J: TRBJ2-7
V: TRBV20-1
size: once
CDR3: SARGGVYEQY

J: TRBJ2-7
V: TRBV7-9
size: NA
CDR3: ASSYYPGASYEQY

J: TRBJ1-5
V: TRBV7-2
size: NA
CDR3: ASSKGRDREGQPQH

J: TRBJ1-6
V: TRBV14
size: NA
CDR3: ASSQDGAGNSPLH

J: TRBJ1-1
V: TRBV12-3/TRBV12-4
size: few
CDR3: ASSFRRDTEAF

J: TRBJ2-3
V: TRBV12-3/TRBV12-4
size: medium-sized
CDR3: ASQGITDTQY

J: TRBJ2-3
V: TRBV20-1
size: medium-sized
CDR3: SAKQGTDTQY

J: TRBJ2-1
V: TRBV4-3
size: medium-sized
CDR3: ASSQRDSYNEQF

J: TRBJ2-1
V: TRBV5-1
size: NA
CDR3: ASRGESEQF

J: TRBJ2-1
V: TRBV7-2
size: NA
CDR3: ASSPMRGTGVEQF

J: TRBJ2-7
V: TRBV10-3
size: NA
CDR3: AISALAGGPYEQY

J: TRBJ1-1
V: TRBV10-3
size: NA
CDR3: AISEPSTGRTEAF

J: TRBJ2-7
V: TRBV27
size: NA
CDR3: ASSLGLTSGGYYEQY

J: TRBJ2-7
V: TRBV20-1
size: NA
CDR3: SAISGGPPYEQY

J: TRBJ1-5
V: TRBV20-1
size: few
CDR3: SARGPNQPQH

J: TRBJ1-5
V: TRBV6-1
size: few
CDR3: ASSELGRVFSNQPQH

J: TRBJ2-1
V: TRBV10-3
size: NA
CDR3: AIGRAAGSYNEQF

J: TRBJ1-4
V: TRBV20-1
size: NA
CDR3: SAFPTATNEKLF

J: TRBJ2-7
V: TRBV20-1
size: NA
CDR3: SARVAGGFGVSYEQY

J: TRBJ2-1
V: TRBV7-9
size: NA
CDR3: ASSPREIAGGDEQF

J: TRBJ2-6
V: TRBV13
size: few
CDR3: ASSFRYSFNSGANVLT